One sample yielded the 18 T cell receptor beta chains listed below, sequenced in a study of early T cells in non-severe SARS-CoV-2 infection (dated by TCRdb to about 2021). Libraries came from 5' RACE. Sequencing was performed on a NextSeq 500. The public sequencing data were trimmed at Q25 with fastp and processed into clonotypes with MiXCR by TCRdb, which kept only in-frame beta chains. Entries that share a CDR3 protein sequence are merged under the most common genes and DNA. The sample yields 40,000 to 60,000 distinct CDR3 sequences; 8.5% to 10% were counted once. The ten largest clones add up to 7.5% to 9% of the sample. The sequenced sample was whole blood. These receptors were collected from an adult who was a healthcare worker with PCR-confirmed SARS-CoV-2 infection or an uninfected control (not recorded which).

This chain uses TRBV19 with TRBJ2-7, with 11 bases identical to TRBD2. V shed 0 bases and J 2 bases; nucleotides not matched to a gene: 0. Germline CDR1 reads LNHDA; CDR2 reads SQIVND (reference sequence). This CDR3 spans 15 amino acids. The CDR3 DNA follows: TGTGCCAGTAGTATAGATAGCGGGAGGGCCTACGAGCAGTACTTC. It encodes CASSIDSGRAYEQYF.

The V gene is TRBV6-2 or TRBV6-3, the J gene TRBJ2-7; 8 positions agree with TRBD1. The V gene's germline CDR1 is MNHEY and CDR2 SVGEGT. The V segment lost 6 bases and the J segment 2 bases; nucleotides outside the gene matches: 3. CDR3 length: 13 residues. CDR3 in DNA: TGTGCCAGCAGCCGGACAGGGCCCTACGAGCAGTACTTC. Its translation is CASSRTGPYEQYF.

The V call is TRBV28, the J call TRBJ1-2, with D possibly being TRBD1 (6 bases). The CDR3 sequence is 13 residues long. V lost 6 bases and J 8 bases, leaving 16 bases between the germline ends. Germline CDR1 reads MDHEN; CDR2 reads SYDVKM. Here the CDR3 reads CASRKGHLPGYTF. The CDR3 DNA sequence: TGTGCCAGCAGGAAGGGACATCTGCCAGGCTACACCTTC.

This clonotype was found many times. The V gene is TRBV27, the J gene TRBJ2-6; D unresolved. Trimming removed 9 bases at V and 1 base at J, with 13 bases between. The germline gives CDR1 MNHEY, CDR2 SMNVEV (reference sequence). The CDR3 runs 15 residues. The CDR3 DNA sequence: TGTGCCAGTAACGCGCAAGGGTCTGGGGCCAACGTCCTGACTTTC. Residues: CASNAQGSGANVLTF.

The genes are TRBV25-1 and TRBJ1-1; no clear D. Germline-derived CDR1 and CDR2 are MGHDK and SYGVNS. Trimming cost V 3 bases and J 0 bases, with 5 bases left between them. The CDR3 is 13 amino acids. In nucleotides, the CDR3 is TGTGCCAGCAGTGACTCACTGAACACTGAAGCTTTCTTT. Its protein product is CASSDSLNTEAFF.

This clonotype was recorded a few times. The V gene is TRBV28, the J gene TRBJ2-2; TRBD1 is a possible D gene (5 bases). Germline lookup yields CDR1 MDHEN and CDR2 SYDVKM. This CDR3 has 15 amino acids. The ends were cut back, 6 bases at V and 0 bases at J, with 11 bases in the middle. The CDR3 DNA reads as TGTGCCAGCAGGTGGGGCAGGGCGAACACCGGGGAGCTGTTTTTT. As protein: CASRWGRANTGELFF.

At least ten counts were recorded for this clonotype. Here the CDR3 reads CASSLGGMRDTIYF. The CDR3 nucleotides are TGTGCCAGCAGCTTAGGAGGCATGAGGGACACCATATATTTT. The chain uses TRBV7-9 and TRBJ1-3, with D uncertain. Germline V lookup: CDR1 SEHNR, CDR2 FQNEAQ (reference sequence). V shed 1 base and J shed 8 bases, with 12 bases lying between them. This CDR3 spans 14 amino acids.

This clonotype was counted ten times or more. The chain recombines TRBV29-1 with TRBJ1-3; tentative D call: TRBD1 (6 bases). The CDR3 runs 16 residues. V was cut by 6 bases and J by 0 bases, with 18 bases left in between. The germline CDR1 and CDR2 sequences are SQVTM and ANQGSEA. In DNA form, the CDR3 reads TGCAGCGTAAGAGGGGGGCAGGCACTCTCTGGAAACACCATATATTTT. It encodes CSVRGGQALSGNTIYF.

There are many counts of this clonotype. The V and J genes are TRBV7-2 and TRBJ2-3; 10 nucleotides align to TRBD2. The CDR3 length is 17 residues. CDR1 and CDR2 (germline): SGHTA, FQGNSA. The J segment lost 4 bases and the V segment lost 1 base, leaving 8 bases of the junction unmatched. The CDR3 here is CASSLGASGRRADTQYF. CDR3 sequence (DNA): TGTGCCAGCAGCTTAGGGGCTAGCGGGAGAAGGGCAGATACGCAGTATTTT.

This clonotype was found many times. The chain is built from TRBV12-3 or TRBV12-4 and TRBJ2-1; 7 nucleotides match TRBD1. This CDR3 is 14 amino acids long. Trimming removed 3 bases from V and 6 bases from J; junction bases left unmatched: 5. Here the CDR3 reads CASSFLRDSNEQFF. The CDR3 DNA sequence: TGTGCCAGCAGTTTCCTCCGGGACAGCAATGAGCAGTTCTTC.

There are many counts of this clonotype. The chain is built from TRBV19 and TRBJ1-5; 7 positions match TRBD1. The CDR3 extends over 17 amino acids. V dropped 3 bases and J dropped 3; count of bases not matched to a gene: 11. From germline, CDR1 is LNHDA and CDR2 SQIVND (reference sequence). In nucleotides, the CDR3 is TGTGCCAGTAGTATTGGGCGGCGACAGGGTGACAATCAGCCCCAGCATTTT. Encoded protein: CASSIGRRQGDNQPQHF.

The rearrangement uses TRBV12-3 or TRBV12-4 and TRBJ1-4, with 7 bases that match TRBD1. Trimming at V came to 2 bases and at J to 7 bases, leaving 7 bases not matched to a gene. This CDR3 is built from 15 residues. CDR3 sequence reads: CASSLSGQGGEKLFF. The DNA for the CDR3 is TGTGCCAGCAGTTTATCGGGCCAGGGGGGTGAAAAACTGTTTTTT.

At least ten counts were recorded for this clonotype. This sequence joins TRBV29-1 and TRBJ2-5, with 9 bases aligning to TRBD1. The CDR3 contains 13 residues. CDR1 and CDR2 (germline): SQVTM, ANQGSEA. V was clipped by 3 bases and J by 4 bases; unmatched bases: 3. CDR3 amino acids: CSVEGQGVETQYF. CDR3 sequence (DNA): TGCAGCGTTGAGGGACAGGGTGTAGAGACCCAGTACTTC.

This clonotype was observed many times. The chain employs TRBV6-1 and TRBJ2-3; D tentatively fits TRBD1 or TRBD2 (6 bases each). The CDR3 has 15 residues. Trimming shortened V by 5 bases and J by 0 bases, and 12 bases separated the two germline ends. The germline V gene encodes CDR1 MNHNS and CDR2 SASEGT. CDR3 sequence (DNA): TGTGCCAGCAGTTTCCCGGGGGCCAGCACAGATACGCAGTATTTT. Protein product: CASSFPGASTDTQYF.

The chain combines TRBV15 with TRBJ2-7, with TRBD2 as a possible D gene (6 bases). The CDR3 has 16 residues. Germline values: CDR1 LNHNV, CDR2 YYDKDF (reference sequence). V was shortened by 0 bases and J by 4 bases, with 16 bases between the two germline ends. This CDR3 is CATSRDRGLATYEQYF. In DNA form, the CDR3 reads TGTGCCACCAGCAGAGATCGCGGCCTAGCGACGTACGAGCAGTACTTC.

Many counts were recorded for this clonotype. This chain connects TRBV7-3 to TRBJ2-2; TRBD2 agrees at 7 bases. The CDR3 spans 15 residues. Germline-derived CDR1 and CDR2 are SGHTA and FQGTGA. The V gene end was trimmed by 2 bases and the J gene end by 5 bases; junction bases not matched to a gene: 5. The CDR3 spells CASSLGAGWTGELFF. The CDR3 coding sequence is TGTGCCAGCAGCTTAGGAGCGGGATGGACCGGGGAGCTGTTTTTT.

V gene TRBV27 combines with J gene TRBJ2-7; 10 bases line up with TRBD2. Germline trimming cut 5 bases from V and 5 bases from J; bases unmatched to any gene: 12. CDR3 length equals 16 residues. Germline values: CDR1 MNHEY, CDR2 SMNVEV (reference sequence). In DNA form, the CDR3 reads TGTGCCAGCAGTCACTTAGCGGGAGGCCCCGGGAACGAGCAGTACTTC. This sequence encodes CASSHLAGGPGNEQYF.

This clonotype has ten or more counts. The chain's CDR3 is CASRATAGRINQPQHF. The CDR3 DNA sequence: TGTGCCAGCAGGGCTACGGCAGGCAGAATCAATCAGCCCCAGCATTTT. V is TRBV6-5 and J is TRBJ1-5; no definite D call. This CDR3 has 16 residues. The V end lost 6 bases, the J end lost 3 bases, and 18 bases lay between the germline ends. Germline V CDR1 and CDR2: MNHEY, SVGAGI.